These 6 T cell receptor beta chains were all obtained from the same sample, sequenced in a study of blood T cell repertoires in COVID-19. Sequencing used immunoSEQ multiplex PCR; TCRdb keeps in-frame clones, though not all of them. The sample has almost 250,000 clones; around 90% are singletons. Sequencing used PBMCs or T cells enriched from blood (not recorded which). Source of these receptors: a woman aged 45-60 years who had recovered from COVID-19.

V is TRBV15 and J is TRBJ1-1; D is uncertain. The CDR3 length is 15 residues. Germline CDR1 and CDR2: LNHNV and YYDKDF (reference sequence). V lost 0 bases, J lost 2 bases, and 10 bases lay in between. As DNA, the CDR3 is TGTGCCACCAGCAGAGATCGGGGTGGAAACACTGAAGCTTTCTTT. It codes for CATSRDRGGNTEAFF. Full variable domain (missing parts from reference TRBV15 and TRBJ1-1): DAMVIQNPRYQVTQFGKPVTLSCSQTLNHNVMYWYQQKSSQAPKLLFHYYDKDFNNEADTPDNFQSRRPNTSFCFLDIRSPGLGDTAMYLCATSRDRGGNTEAFFGQGTRLTVV.

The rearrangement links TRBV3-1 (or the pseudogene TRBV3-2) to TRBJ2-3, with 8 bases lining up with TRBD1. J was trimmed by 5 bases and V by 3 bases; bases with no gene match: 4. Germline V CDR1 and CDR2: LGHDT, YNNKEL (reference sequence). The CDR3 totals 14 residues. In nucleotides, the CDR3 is TGTGCCAGCAGCCAGGGGACAGGAGGAGATACGCAGTATTTT. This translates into CASSQGTGGDTQYF.

CDR3 in DNA: TGTGCCAGCAGCTCGGCTAGCGGGATAGCCTACGAGCAGTACTTC. This translates into CASSSASGIAYEQYF. This chain joins TRBV7-2 and TRBJ2-7; 9 bases are shared with TRBD2. The CDR3 length is 15 residues. The trim removed 4 bases at V and 2 bases at J, leaving 6 bases unmatched. In germline, CDR1 is SGHTA, CDR2 FQGNSA.

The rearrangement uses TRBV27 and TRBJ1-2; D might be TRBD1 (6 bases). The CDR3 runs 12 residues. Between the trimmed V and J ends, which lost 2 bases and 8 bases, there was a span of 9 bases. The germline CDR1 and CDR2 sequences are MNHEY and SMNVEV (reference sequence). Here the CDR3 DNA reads TGTGCCAGCAGTTTACAGGGGTCCGGCTACACCTTC. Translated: CASSLQGSGYTF.

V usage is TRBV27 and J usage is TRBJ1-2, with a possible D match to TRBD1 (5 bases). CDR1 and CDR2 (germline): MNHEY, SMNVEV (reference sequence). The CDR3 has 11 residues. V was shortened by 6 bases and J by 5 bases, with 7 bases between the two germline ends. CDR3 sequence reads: CASRSGYGYTF. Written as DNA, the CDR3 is TGTGCCAGCAGGTCAGGGTATGGCTACACCTTC.

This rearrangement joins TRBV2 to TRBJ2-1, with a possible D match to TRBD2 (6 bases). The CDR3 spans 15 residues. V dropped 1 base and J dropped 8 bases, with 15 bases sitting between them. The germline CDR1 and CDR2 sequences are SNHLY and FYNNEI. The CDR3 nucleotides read TGTGCCAGCAGTGAAGAGTCCCCGACTAGTTATGAGCAGTTCTTC. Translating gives CASSEESPTSYEQFF.